These 18 T cell receptor beta chains were all obtained from the same sample, sequenced in a study of cytomegalovirus exposure and HLA in healthy donors. The PCR used 60 Vbeta and 13 Jbeta primers. Here immunoSEQ multiplex PCR was the method, and the copy in TCRdb shows in-frame clones only, minus some. This specimen shows around 63,000 clones; the ten leading clones hold approximately 1.8%. The sequenced sample was PBMCs. These receptors were obtained from a woman in her thirties in good health and CMV-seronegative.

Comment on this clone: Other DNA sequences of this sample code for an identical CDR3. The CDR3 bases are TGCGCCAGCAGCTTACAGGGGGCTAGCACAGATACGCAGTATTTT. This encodes CASSLQGASTDTQYF. The chain combines TRBV5-1 with TRBJ2-3, with 9 bases fitting TRBD1. The CDR3 spans 15 residues. V lost 2 bases to trimming and J lost 0 bases; unmatched junction nucleotides: 1. CDR1 SGHRS and CDR2 YFSETQ come from the germline V gene.

Remarks on this clone: Additional DNA sequences in this sample encode the identical CDR3. The chain combines TRBV18 with TRBJ2-7; D unclear. Germline V CDR1 and CDR2: KGHSH, LQKENI. The CDR3 is made up of 13 amino acids. Trimming took off 6 bases at V and 2 bases at J, with 11 bases between the two ends. CDR3 region: CASSPAVTYEQYF. Written as DNA, the CDR3 is TGTGCCAGCTCCCCCGCGGTAACCTACGAGCAGTACTTC.

Comments on this clone: A read error may account for a junction end that differs from germline. This sequence joins TRBV7-7 and TRBJ2-3, with D possibly TRBD1 on 6 matching bases. This CDR3 is built from 14 residues. CDR1 is SSHAT, CDR2 FNYEAQ, per germline (reference sequence). The CDR3 protein is CASSVDRFTDTQYF. The CDR3 coding sequence is TGTGCTAGCAGCGTTGACAGGTTCACAGATACGCAGTATTTT.

The J gene is TRBJ1-5, the V gene TRBV7-2; 9 nucleotides agree with TRBD1. The CDR3 contains 13 residues. Unmatched junction bases numbered 7, after V lost 5 bases and J lost 11 bases. The germline V gene has CDR1 SGHTA and CDR2 FQGNSA. CDR3 sequence: CASSRGDRAAQHF. As DNA, the CDR3 is TGTGCCAGCAGCCGAGGGGACAGGGCTGCCCAGCATTTT.

The chain has TRBV7-2 and TRBJ2-3; D is undetermined. In germline, CDR1 is SGHTA, CDR2 FQGNSA. The CDR3 covers 18 residues. The V gene lost 3 bases and the J gene lost 0 bases, with 19 bases spanning the gap. CDR3 loop: CASSFQPARGASTDTQYF. CDR3 DNA: TGTGCCAGCAGCTTCCAACCGGCACGAGGTGCTAGCACAGATACGCAGTATTTT.

This CDR3 is CARQARTGGFSGNTIYF. DNA of the CDR3: TGTGCCCGGCAAGCTCGGACAGGGGGGTTTTCTGGAAACACCATATATTTT. The chain joins TRBV30 to TRBJ1-3; 10 bases line up with TRBD1. The junction had 14 bases not matched to a gene; V was cut back by 8 bases and J by 1 base. The CDR3 covers 17 residues. Per germline, CDR1 GTSNPN and CDR2 SVGIG (reference sequence).

As regards this clone: One junction end disagrees with the germline gene, perhaps due to a read error. The rearrangement joins TRBV7-7 to TRBJ2-7, with 9 nucleotides matching TRBD1. This CDR3 region has 14 residues. CDR1 is SSHAT and CDR2 is FNYEAQ in the germline V gene (reference sequence). The CDR3 region is CASSLFGTGNEQYF. CDR3 DNA sequence: TGTGCTAGCAGCTTATTCGGGACAGGGAACGAGCAGTACTTC.

The V call is TRBV5-1, the J call TRBJ2-5; no definite D call. The end of the DNA fits TRBJ2-7 better, so the J call may be wrong. CDR3 length: 14 residues. The germline CDR1 and CDR2 sequences are SGHRS and YFSETQ. CDR3 nucleotide sequence: TGCGCCAGCAGCTTGGGGAATTTGTACTACGAGCAGTACTTC. Encoded protein: CASSLGNLYYEQYF.

Concerning this clone itself: The sample contains more than one DNA sequence encoding this CDR3. J is TRBJ2-1 and V is TRBV29-1, with 10 bases aligning to TRBD2. The V gene's germline CDR1 is SQVTM and CDR2 ANQGSEA. V shed 1 base, J shed 1 base, and the junction held 4 bases outside the gene matches. This CDR3 is built from 16 residues. The CDR3 region has the DNA TGCAGCGTTGAAGGGTTAGCGGGGGGATCCTACAATGAGCAGTTCTTC. It encodes CSVEGLAGGSYNEQFF.

CDR3: CASSLGGGQTEAFF. In DNA, the CDR3 is TGTGCCAGCAGCTTAGGGGGGGGGCAAACTGAAGCTTTCTTT. J is TRBJ1-1 and V is TRBV7-9; a weak D match, TRBD1 (6 bases). V was trimmed by 1 base and J by 5 bases, leaving 11 bases between them. Looked up from germline, CDR1 is SEHNR and CDR2 is FQNEAQ (reference sequence). This CDR3 is built from 14 residues.

V and J are TRBV19 and TRBJ2-7, with 9 nucleotides matching TRBD1. The CDR3 totals 16 residues. CDR1 and CDR2 from the germline V gene are LNHDA and SQIVND (reference sequence). Trimming at V came to 5 bases and at J to 6 bases, leaving 14 bases not matched to a gene. The CDR3 coding sequence is TGTGCCAGTAGTGACGTTCGGGGACAGGGAAGGGGCGAGCAGTACTTC. Amino acids: CASSDVRGQGRGEQYF.

CDR3 bases: TGCGCCAGCAGCCAAGATACTAGCGGGACGATAGGAGAGCAGTACTTC. It codes for CASSQDTSGTIGEQYF. This chain joins TRBV4-1 and TRBJ2-7, with TRBD2 matching 10 bases. Trimming cost V 0 bases and J 7 bases; bases outside gene matches: 9. Germline CDR1 reads MGHRA; CDR2 reads YSYEKL. The CDR3 spans 16 residues.

The V and J genes are TRBV18 and TRBJ1-2; a weak D match, TRBD1 (5 bases). Trimming pared 4 bases from V and 3 bases from J, leaving 9 bases between. From germline, CDR1 is KGHSH and CDR2 LQKENI. The CDR3 loop spans 13 amino acids. The CDR3 reads CASSLGGDYGYTF. The DNA of the CDR3 is TGTGCCAGCTCACTCGGGGGTGACTATGGCTACACCTTC.

CDR3 amino acids: CASSHSSGPYEQYF. CDR3 in DNA: TGTGCCAGCAGCCACTCTAGCGGCCCCTACGAGCAGTACTTC. V and J are TRBV7-6 and TRBJ2-7; 7 nucleotides line up with TRBD2. J was trimmed by 2 bases and V by 5 bases; bases with no gene match: 6. Germline V CDR1 and CDR2: SGHVS, FNYEAQ. This CDR3 spans 14 amino acids.

CDR3 amino acids: CASSLPGMNTEAFF. For the CDR3, the DNA is TGTGCCAGCAGCTTACCAGGGATGAACACTGAAGCTTTCTTT. The gene calls are TRBV7-9 and TRBJ1-1; D is perhaps TRBD1 (5 bases). Germline assignment: CDR1 SEHNR and CDR2 FQNEAQ (reference sequence). The CDR3 runs to 14 residues. Trimming cost V 2 bases and J 0 bases, with 7 bases left between them.

V and J are TRBV9 and TRBJ2-1; maybe TRBD2 (6 bases). Trimming took 0 bases from V and 12 from J, leaving 22 bases between them. This CDR3 has 16 amino acids. From germline, CDR1 is SGDLS and CDR2 YYNGEE. The DNA for the CDR3 is TGTGCCAGCAGCGTAGCTTATCGCGGGACCTCGCCTGTGCAGTTCTTC. Protein: CASSVAYRGTSPVQFF. The whole variable domain, filled in from reference TRBV9 and TRBJ2-1, reads DSGVTQTPKHLITATGQRVTLRCSPRSGDLSVYWYQQSLDQGLQFLIQYYNGEERAKGNILERFSAQQFPDLHSELNLSSLELGDSALYFCASSVAYRGTSPVQFFGPGTRLTVL.

On this clone itself: Mismatch with germline at one junction end may stem from a read error. The chain employs TRBV7-7 and TRBJ1-1; TRBD1 might be the D (5 bases). This CDR3 has 16 residues. The germline gives CDR1 SSHAT, CDR2 FNYEAQ (reference sequence). CDR3 loop: CASSLDAATAGTEAFF. DNA for the CDR3: TGTGCTAGCAGCTTAGATGCAGCGACAGCGGGCACTGAAGCTTTCTTT.

The chain recombines TRBV5-1 with TRBJ1-5; 10 bases fit TRBD1. CDR3 size: 14 residues. Germline V lookup: CDR1 SGHRS, CDR2 YFSETQ. V shed 4 bases and J 5 bases; nucleotides not matched to a gene: 3. The CDR3 bases are TGCGCCAGCAGCGCCGGGACAGGGGATCAGCCCCAGCATTTT. Protein product: CASSAGTGDQPQHF.